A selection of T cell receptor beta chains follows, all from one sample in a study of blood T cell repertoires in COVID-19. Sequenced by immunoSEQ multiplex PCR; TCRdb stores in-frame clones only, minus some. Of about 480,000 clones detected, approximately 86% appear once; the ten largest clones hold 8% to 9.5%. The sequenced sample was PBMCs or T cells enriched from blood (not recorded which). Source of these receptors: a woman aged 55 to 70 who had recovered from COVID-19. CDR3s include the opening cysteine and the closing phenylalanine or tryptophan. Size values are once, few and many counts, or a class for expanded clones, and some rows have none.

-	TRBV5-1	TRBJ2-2	CASSLPGTGTTGELFF
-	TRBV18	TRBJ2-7	CASSPGSSYEQYF
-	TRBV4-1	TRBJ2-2	CASSQGPGSNTGELFF
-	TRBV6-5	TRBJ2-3	CASASGGVIDTQYF
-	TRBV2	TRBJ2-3	CASRSSQGTDTQYF
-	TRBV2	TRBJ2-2	CASSPSGGAGELFF
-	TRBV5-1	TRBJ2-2	CASSLVGTANTGELFF
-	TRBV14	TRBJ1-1	CASSHTGVVGEAFF
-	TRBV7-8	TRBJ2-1	CASSLVRSQGSYNEQFF
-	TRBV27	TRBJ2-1	CASSKPGSSYNEQFF
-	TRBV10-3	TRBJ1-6	CAISAGGTASSYNSPLHF
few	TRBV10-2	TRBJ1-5	CASSEGGSWYQPQHF
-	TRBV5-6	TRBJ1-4	CASSLVGTGGEKLFF
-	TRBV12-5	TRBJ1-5	CASGLSRGLPQHF
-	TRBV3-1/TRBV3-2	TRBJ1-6	CASSPAGGGGSPLHF
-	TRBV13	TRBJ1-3	CASTDSTERDTIYF